This record covers a single T cell receptor (beta chain). The CDR3 runs 18 residues. Trimming took 2 bases from V and 2 from J; bases not matched to a gene: 5. Every donor was a healthy Caucasian. The record originates from a study of identical twins. TCRdb re-called the 5' RACE reads through MiXCR, storing one row per CDR3 protein. The table lists some 1,700,000 distinct CDR3 sequences, about 32% of them singletons, with more than 0.25% in the top ten. The source of this sequence is a newborn girl in good health. Material: cord blood. This rearrangement joins TRBV6-7 to TRBJ2-1, with 14 bases lining up with TRBD2. TRBV6-7 falls under the ORF class, with uncertain function. CDR3 sequence: CASSYGLAGGGPYNEQFF. The CDR3 DNA reads TGTGCCAGCAGTTACGGACTAGCGGGGGGCGGCCCCTACAATGAGCAGTTCTTC.